This T cell receptor (beta chain) comes out of a study of blood T cell repertoires in COVID-19. The wider study: Samples came from the United States, Italy and Spain, spanning acute and convalescent COVID-19. T cells, B-cell-depleted T cells, or PBMCs provided the cDNA or gDNA that served as material.

Worth noting for this clone: One junction end disagrees with the germline gene, perhaps due to a read error.

In the study's own analysis: Estimates of nucleated cell counts were drawn from the amplification of reference gene primers. The assay was immunoSEQ multiplex PCR, and TCRdb's table has in-frame clones only and misses some. V and J calls and clone size are given by that table; D and trimming were obtained from the DNA. The top ten hold 8.4% of the sample, which has 35,000 to 55,000 clones, around 86% seen once. Germline CDR1 and CDR2: LGHDT and YNNKEL (reference sequence). CDR3 length: 15 amino acids. The origin of this receptor is a man in his sixties with active COVID-19. Sequencing was carried out using peripheral blood. V is TRBV3-1 (or the pseudogene TRBV3-2) and J is TRBJ2-3; 8 bases map to TRBD2. In nucleotides, the CDR3 is TGTGCCAGCAGCCAACAAAGGACTAGCAGAGATACGCAGTATTTT. Translated: CASSQQRTSRDTQYF.